Detailed here is one TCR beta chain. The clone's antigen remains unknown. Within one base of it there is no much larger clone, and no base qualities were kept. The method was the immunoSEQ multiplex PCR assay. The multiplex PCR relied on a mix of 60 forward primers for TCR Vbeta segments and 13 reverse primers for TCR Jbeta segments. The CDR3 region of rearranged TCR beta genes was amplified from genomic DNA by a multiplex PCR assay. On the Illumina HiSeq System, the amplified TCR beta libraries were sequenced as 87-base-pair reads. Concerning the study's data processing: A later analysis tallied around 82 million unique TCR beta chains across the 640 or so repertoires, and about 10 million of those chains were shared by two or more donors. Raw reads were error-corrected and collapsed into unique sequences with a nearest-neighbor algorithm that merged closely related sequences to remove PCR and sequencing errors. To assign V, D and J gene segments, CDR3 sequences were aligned to IMGT reference sequences. For a sequence to be retained, at least a six-nucleotide match to both a V gene segment and a J gene segment was required. A rearrangement was called productive if the CDR3 had no stop codons and remained in frame with V and J, and every other rearrangement was called non-productive. Following IMGT convention, CDR3 was defined as the stretch from the second conserved V-encoded cysteine to the conserved J-encoded phenylalanine. Sequences without an unambiguous match to a single V gene segment were excluded from the earlier analysis of 587 of the donors. In an earlier analysis of about 590 of the donors, a V segment was called functional when productive rearrangements were above 56.7%, and segregating when the standard deviation between donors exceeded 5%. A statistical classification framework was built to diagnose cytomegalovirus status from the catalog of TCR beta chain sequences. V and J gene assignment, in a later analysis, came from comparing TCR nucleotide sequences with IMGT/GENE-DB human TR gene sequences. The TCRdist pipeline was used in a later analysis to assign CDR3 sequences and most-parsimonious VDJ recombination scenarios. In a later analysis, each TCR beta chain was defined by its CDR3 amino acid sequence together with its V-gene family, and reads without a unique V-gene family were excluded. As a way to deal with suspected cross-contamination and a sequencing artifact, a later analysis dropped roughly 600 nucleotide sequences that were highly shared and had low generation probability. For each public chain, a later analysis derived a clonal expansion index from normalized ranks of inferred template counts within each repertoire. Generation probabilities in a later analysis came from a VDJ recombination model fitted to out-of-frame rearrangements, and those results were checked against IGoR. A later analysis scored TCR-TCR, TCR-HLA and TCR-CMV co-occurrence with hypergeometric tests, applying a repertoire-size bias correction to TCR pairs. To estimate false discovery rates, a later analysis permuted the HLA or CMV assignments 20 times. In a later analysis, co-occurring TCRs were grouped using DBSCAN, and TCRdist sequence similarity was added for clustering within HLA-allele-positive subsets. Repertoires with fewer than 30,000 or more than 120,000 public chains, plus five repertoires with anomalous nucleotide sharing, were excluded from co-occurrence clustering. TCRdb obtained this table from immuneACCESS and retained in-frame rearrangements with V and J assigned. These tables miss some clones; where compared with another copy, unresolved V genes account for less than half of the shortfall, and the remainder is unexplained. The V and J calls and clone size come from that table; D and trimming were worked out from the DNA. The sample data list approximately 140,000 clones, and about 78% of these were observed just once. The top ten hold over 2.5% of the sample.

The cohort consisted of 650 to 700 healthy bone marrow donors. Cohort members were all nominally healthy when sampled, although unrecorded immune exposures were likely present. The donor was CMV seronegative and belonged to the group of 320 or so seronegative cohort members. A peripheral blood sample was provided by each donor, and peripheral blood mononuclear cells were used for TCR beta sequencing. The Qiagen DNeasy Blood Extraction Kit was used to extract genomic DNA from the blood cell samples. This sample is part of a study of cytomegalovirus exposure and HLA in healthy donors (dated by TCRdb to about 2017). As for the study more broadly: According to an earlier analysis of 587 of the donors, roughly 180 million T cells yielded 120 million or so unique TCR beta sequences and more than 250 Gb of sequence data. Donor age, sex, ethnicity and CMV serostatus were compiled alongside the repertoire data. Among the approximately 420 genotyped donors, 75% to 90% belonged to the genetic ancestry cluster associated with self-reported Caucasian donors. Typing coverage differed by locus: A, B, C, DRB1 and DQB1 were typed in about 620-640 donors, DQA1 in roughly 500, DPA1 in approximately 610, and DPB1 in around 440. Rather than drawing on any new phenotypic data, the later analysis identified candidate immune exposures from TCR beta sequences and the way those sequences occurred across donors. HLA typing included class I and class II loci at four-digit resolution. On average, 235,054 unique TCR beta nucleotide sequences were sequenced per donor among 398 genotyped donors of the cohort, with about 17% of those sequences being non-productive. The study used immunosequencing to profile the T cell repertoires of hundreds of subjects and linked those repertoires to cytomegalovirus serostatus. The study combined high-throughput TCR immunosequencing, statistical association of individual TCRs with disease status, and machine learning to predict cytomegalovirus infection status. A later analysis re-analyzed previously published TCR beta repertoires from 650 to 800 donors and added high-resolution HLA genotyping to study TCR occurrence patterns. A separate validation cohort of over 95 different subjects was used in addition to the approximately 640-subject first cohort. An early release that covered 500 to 800 HLA-typed donors contained about 300 gigabases of sequencing data and 85 million to 100 million unique TCR sequences. In a later genetic analysis, genome-wide SNP genotypes for about three fifths of the 666 donors were used, and that subset was treated as a discovery cohort. The study was designed to test whether signatures of past pathogen exposure could be identified by cataloging public T cell receptors. An earlier analysis of around 640 of the donors used high-throughput TCR beta sequencing to judge whether each TCR beta V gene segment behaved as functional or pseudogenic. A few DR-DQ haplotypes were treated as single units for association and clustering because of strong linkage in the cohort. Every repertoire in the discovery cohort had been generated on one and the same sequencing platform.

What the study reported, not specific to this receptor: In the study, around 150 TCR beta chains were listed as associated with cytomegalovirus. Correlated functional status among segregating V segments might reflect linkage disequilibrium, but an unknown experimental factor could not be ruled out. A further reported finding was that TCR beta sequences accurately predicted the HLA-A and HLA-B alleles for most subjects in the first cohort. Most TCR sequences were seen in very few donors, while some public TCRs were found in many individuals. It was suggested by the authors that the approach could potentially be generalized to other disease states and immunological phenotypes. Over 15 rarely observed V segments, including chromosome 9 orphons, were excluded from the earlier analysis of several hundred of the donors because counts were too low. Strong co-occurrence of HLA alleles, especially DR and DQ, made assigning TCR associations to individual alleles difficult. The cohort was sequenced for TCR beta chains only, and without alpha or paired-chain data the features that could be detected were limited. According to a later genetic analysis, donors in an Asian-associated ancestry cluster had fewer N-insertions in productive TCRs than the approximately 700-donor mean. Three of the identified cytomegalovirus-associated TCR beta chains were confirmed in vitro to be specific for cytomegalovirus antigens. According to a later analysis, parvovirus B19, influenza, CMV and Epstein-Barr virus appeared linked to several top co-occurrence clusters. The only immune exposure information available for the cohort was CMV serostatus. According to a later analysis, most CMV-associated TCR beta chains appeared to be HLA-restricted, and the HLA associations seemed to be driven largely by CMV exposure. A cluster of highly shared sequence variants was judged likely to be a technical artifact of the sequencing pipeline. V-gene and J-gene trimming of TCR beta chains was associated with a missense DCLRE1C variant in a later genetic analysis, and the association was replicated in an independent cohort. According to a later analysis, TCR association rates differed among HLA loci, with DRB1 alleles showing the most associated TCRs and HLA-C alleles showing the fewest. An earlier analysis of approximately 530 of the donors showed that most TCR beta V segments appeared in productive rearrangements either about 87% or about 30% of the time, which broadly matched IMGT annotations. Compared with equally common non-associated chains, HLA-associated TCR beta chains in a later analysis were more clonally expanded and had lower generation probabilities. Some IMGT-functional V segments, including TRBV6-2 and TRBV6-3, could not be told apart with the 87-base-pair reads, so those segments were excluded. Roughly uniform sequencing depth across donors was assumed in presence/absence analyses, although this assumption may not hold. Specific HLA alleles were associated with more than 15,000 TCR beta sequences at a false discovery rate of 0.05 in a later analysis. Cytomegalovirus status was reported to be diagnosed by the classifier with high specificity and sensitivity in both the original and validation cohorts. Because some donors lacked HLA typing at each locus, the association tests relied only on the typed subset.

CDR1 and CDR2 are drawn from the germline V gene: ENHRY, SYGVKD. From V the trimming removes 6 bases and from J it removes 2 bases, while the gene matches leave 7 bases of the junction unaccounted for. The CDR3 runs 15 amino acids, cysteine and phenylalanine included. The CDR3 DNA has 45 bases and is translated from base 1. The chain employs TRBV10-3 and TRBJ2-7, and TRBD1 matches 10 of the central bases. The sample comprised PBMCs. This TCR was recovered from a male donor in good health and CMV-seronegative. The CDR3 is CAIRGRDRGTYEQYF. The sequence in DNA is TGTGCCATCAGGGGGAGGGACAGGGGCACCTACGAGCAGTACTTC.